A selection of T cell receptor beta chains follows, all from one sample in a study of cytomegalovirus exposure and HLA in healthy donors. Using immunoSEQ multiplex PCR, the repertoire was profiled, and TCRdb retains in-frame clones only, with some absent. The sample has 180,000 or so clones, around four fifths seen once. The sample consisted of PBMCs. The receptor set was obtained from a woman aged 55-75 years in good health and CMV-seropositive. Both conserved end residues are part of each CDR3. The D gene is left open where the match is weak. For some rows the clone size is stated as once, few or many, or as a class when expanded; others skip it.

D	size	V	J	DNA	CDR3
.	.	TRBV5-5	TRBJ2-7	TGTGCCAGCAGACCGCCTCAGGGTCACAGCTCCTACGAGCAGTACTTC	CASRPPQGHSSYEQYF
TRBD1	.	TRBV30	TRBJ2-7	TGTGCCTCTGACAGGGGACTGAGCTCCTACGAGCAGTACTTC	CASDRGLSSYEQYF
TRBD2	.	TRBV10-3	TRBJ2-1	TGTGCCATCCTACCGGGACTAGCGGGGGAGCAGTTCTTC	CAILPGLAGEQFF
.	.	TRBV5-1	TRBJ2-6	TGCGCCAGCAGCCAATTCTCTGGGGCCAACGGCCTGACTTTC	CASSQFSGANGLTF
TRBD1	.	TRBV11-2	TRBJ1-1	TGTGCCAGCAGCCCATATTCGATTCCCAGGGGGCGGACTGAAGCTTTCTTT	CASSPYSIPRGRTEAFF
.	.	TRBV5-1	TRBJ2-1	TGCGCCAGCAGCTTGGGGCAGGGGCCCTACAATGAGCAGTTCTTC	CASSLGQGPYNEQFF
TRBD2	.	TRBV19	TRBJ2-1	TGTGCCAGTGGCAAGACTAGCGGAGGGCGTGGTGAGCAGTTCTTC	CASGKTSGGRGEQFF
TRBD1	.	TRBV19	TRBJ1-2	TGTGCCAGTCTCCGGACAGGGGGAAACTATGGCTACACCTTC	CASLRTGGNYGYTF
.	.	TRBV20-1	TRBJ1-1	TGCAGTGCTAGAGGGTGGCTTGAAGCTTTCTTT	CSARGWLEAFF
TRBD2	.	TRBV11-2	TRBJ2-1	TGTGCCAGCAGCTTAGATAAGGGAGTGGGTCGGCTAGCGGGGGGCGAGCAGTTCTTC	CASSLDKGVGRLAGGEQFF
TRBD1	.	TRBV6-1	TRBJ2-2	TGTGCCAGCAGTGAAGCGACAGGGTGGGATCCCGGGGAGCTGTTTTTT	CASSEATGWDPGELFF
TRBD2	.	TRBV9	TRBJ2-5	TGTGCCAGCAGCGCGACTAGCGGGAGAGAGACCCAGTACTTC	CASSATSGRETQYF
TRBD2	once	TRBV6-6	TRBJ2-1	TGTGCCAGCAAAGACTCTAGCGGGGGGTCTTACAATGAGCAGTTCTTC	CASKDSSGGSYNEQFF
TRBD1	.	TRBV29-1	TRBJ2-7	TGCGCATTTTTCTCGACAGGGGTGGGGGAGCAGTACTTC	CAFFSTGVGEQYF
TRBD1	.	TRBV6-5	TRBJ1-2	TGTGCCAGCAGTCCCGGGACAGGGGTATGGGGCTACACCTTC	CASSPGTGVWGYTF
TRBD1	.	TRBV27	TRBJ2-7	TGTGCCAGCAAGACAGGGCTCTCCTACGAGCAGTACTTC	CASKTGLSYEQYF
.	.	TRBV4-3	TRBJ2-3	TGCGCCAGCAGCCAACGCACAGGGTCCACAGATACGCAGTATTTT	CASSQRTGSTDTQYF
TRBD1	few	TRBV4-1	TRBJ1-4	TGCGCCAGCAGGCTCGGACAGGGTCAGAGTGAAAAACTGTTTTTT	CASRLGQGQSEKLFF
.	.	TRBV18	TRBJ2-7	TGTGCCAGCTCACAGCAGGGTTTGGGCGAGCAGTACTTC	CASSQQGLGEQYF
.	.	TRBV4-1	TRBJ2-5	TGCGCCAGCAGCCAAGGGGTACAGATTCAAGGGACCCAGTACTTC	CASSQGVQIQGTQYF
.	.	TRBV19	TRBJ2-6	TGTGCCAGTAGTGAACAGAGGGCCAACGTCCTGACTTTC	CASSEQRANVLTF
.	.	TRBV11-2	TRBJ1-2	TGTGCCGGACTTCCGGCGGCAGACAATGGCTACACCTTC	CAGLPAADNGYTF
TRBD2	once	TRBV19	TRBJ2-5	TGTGCCAGTAGCCGGACTAGCGGGGTAGAGACCCAGTACTTC	CASSRTSGVETQYF
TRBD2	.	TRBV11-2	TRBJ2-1	TGTGCCAGCAGCTTAGGAACTAGCGTTAACAATGAGCAGTTCTTC	CASSLGTSVNNEQFF
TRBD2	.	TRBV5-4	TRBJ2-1	TGTGCCAGCAGCTCGAGGACTAGCGGGGACTACAATGAGCAGTTCTTC	CASSSRTSGDYNEQFF
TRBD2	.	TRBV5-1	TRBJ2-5	TGCGCCAGCAGCCCCTTAGCGGGAGGGCCCGAGACCCAGTACTTC	CASSPLAGGPETQYF
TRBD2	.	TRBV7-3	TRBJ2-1	TGTGCCAGCAGCTTCCTGGGTGGGACTAGCTCCTACAATGAGCAGTTCTTC	CASSFLGGTSSYNEQFF
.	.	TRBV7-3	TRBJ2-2	TGTGCCAGCAGCCCCGGTAGCGGGAACACCGGGGAGCTGTTTTTT	CASSPGSGNTGELFF
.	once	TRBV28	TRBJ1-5	TGTGCCAGCAGTTCCGGGACAACCAGCAATCAGCCCCAGCATTTT	CASSSGTTSNQPQHF
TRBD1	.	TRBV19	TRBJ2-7	TGTGCCAGTAGTTCCCCACGACAGGGACAAAGCTCCTACGAGCAGTACTTC	CASSSPRQGQSSYEQYF
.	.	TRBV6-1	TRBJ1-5	TGTGCCAGCAGTGGTACAGTTACGCCCCAGCATTTT	CASSGTVTPQHF